Following are 8 T cell receptor beta chains from one sample sequenced in a study of T cell changes during pregnancy in multiple sclerosis. Produced via immunoSEQ multiplex PCR; TCRdb's table is partial and in-frame only. The sample has 33,000 or so clones, about 88% seen once. This specimen was CD8+ T cells from peripheral blood mononuclear cells, taken in the second trimester of pregnancy. The receptors stem from a female donor with multiple sclerosis, enrolled in a pregnancy study.

The chain recombines TRBV7-9 with TRBJ1-1, with 10 bases aligning to TRBD1. The J segment lost 10 bases and the V segment lost 5 bases, leaving 10 bases of the junction unmatched. The CDR3 is 14 residues long. In germline, CDR1 is SEHNR, CDR2 FQNEAQ (reference sequence). CDR3 DNA: TGTGCCAGCAGCCCAGACAGGGGGCATGTTCGAGCTTTCTTT. Protein: CASSPDRGHVRAFF.

The genes are TRBV6-9 and TRBJ2-6; unclear D gene. Germline V lookup: CDR1 MNHGY, CDR2 SVAAGI. The V gene lost 5 bases and the J gene lost 5 bases, with 22 bases spanning the gap. The length of the CDR3 is 18 residues. CDR3 DNA sequence: TGTGCCAGCAGTGGTGTATTCTTACGACAAAGTCGGGCCAACGTCCTGACTTTC. It encodes CASSGVFLRQSRANVLTF.

The rearrangement links TRBV13 to TRBJ2-3, with 9 bases fitting TRBD2. V was pared by 2 bases and J by 5 bases, with 8 bases of the junction left unmatched. Germline V gives CDR1 PRHDT, CDR2 FYEKMQ (reference sequence). The CDR3 has 16 amino acids. The DNA of the CDR3 is TGTGCCAGCAGCTTATCGGCGGGAGGGCCGATAGATACGCAGTATTTT. It translates to CASSLSAGGPIDTQYF. Complete variable domain (other parts from reference TRBV13 and TRBJ2-3): AAGVIQSPRHLIKEKRETATLKCYPIPRHDTVYWYQQGPGQDPQFLISFYEKMQSDKGSIPDRFSAQQFSDYHSELNMSSLELGDSALYFCASSLSAGGPIDTQYFGPGTRLTVL.

This clone showed up just a few times. The chain couples TRBV6-4 to TRBJ2-1, with TRBD2 matching 11 bases. The ends lost 6 bases at V and 2 bases at J; junction bases unmatched: 3. The CDR3 consists of 15 residues. Germline V gene sequence: CDR1 MRHNA, CDR2 SNTAGT. CDR3 amino acids: CASSLLAGAYNEQFF. The CDR3 bases are TGTGCCAGCAGCCTACTAGCGGGGGCCTACAATGAGCAGTTCTTC.

The chain uses TRBV29-1 and TRBJ2-1; 9 positions agree with TRBD2. The CDR3 length is 14 residues. V lost 2 bases, J lost 8 bases, and 7 bases stayed unmatched. The germline CDR1 and CDR2 sequences are SQVTM and ANQGSEA. CDR3 region: CSVELGREGDEQFF. Written as DNA, the CDR3 is TGCAGCGTTGAATTAGGGCGGGAGGGGGATGAGCAGTTCTTC.

The rearrangement joins TRBV14 to TRBJ1-2; D gene unclear. Germline-derived CDR1 and CDR2 are SGHDN and FVKESK. V shed 3 bases and J shed 0 bases, with 14 bases lying between them. This CDR3 spans 16 amino acids. The DNA of the CDR3 is TGTGCCAGCAGCCACCGGAGAGTCTCACCTAACTATGGCTACACCTTC. This codes for CASSHRRVSPNYGYTF.

J is TRBJ1-3 and V is TRBV9; D not resolved. V was cut by 0 bases and J by 0 bases, with 10 bases left in between. In germline, CDR1 is SGDLS, CDR2 YYNGEE. The length of the CDR3 is 16 residues. The chain's CDR3 is CASSVGSGSSGNTIYF. The CDR3 DNA reads as TGTGCCAGCAGCGTAGGGAGCGGATCCTCTGGAAACACCATATATTTT.

The chain links TRBV6-5 to TRBJ2-2; D is unresolved. The V end was cut by 6 bases, the J end by 11 bases, with 4 bases between. The CDR3 has 9 residues. Germline values: CDR1 MNHEY, CDR2 SVGAGI. CDR3 bases: TGTGCCAGCAGCCTCGAGCTGTTTTTT. Translating gives CASSLELFF.